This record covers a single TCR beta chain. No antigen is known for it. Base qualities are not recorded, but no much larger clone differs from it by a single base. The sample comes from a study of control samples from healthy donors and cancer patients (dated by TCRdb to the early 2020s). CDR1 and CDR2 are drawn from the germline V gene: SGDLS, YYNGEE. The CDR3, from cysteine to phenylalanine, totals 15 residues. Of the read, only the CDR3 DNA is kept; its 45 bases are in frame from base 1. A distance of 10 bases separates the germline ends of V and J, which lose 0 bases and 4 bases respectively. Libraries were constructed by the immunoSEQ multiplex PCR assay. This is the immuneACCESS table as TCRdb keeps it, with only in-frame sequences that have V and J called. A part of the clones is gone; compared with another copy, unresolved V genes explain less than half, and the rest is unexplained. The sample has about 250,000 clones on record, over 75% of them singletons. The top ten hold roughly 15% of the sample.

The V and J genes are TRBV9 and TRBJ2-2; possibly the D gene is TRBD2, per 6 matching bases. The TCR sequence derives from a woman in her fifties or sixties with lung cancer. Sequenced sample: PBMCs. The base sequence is TGTGCCAGCAGCGTAGCGGGAGCGGGCACCGGGGAGCTGTTTTTT. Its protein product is CASSVAGAGTGELFF.